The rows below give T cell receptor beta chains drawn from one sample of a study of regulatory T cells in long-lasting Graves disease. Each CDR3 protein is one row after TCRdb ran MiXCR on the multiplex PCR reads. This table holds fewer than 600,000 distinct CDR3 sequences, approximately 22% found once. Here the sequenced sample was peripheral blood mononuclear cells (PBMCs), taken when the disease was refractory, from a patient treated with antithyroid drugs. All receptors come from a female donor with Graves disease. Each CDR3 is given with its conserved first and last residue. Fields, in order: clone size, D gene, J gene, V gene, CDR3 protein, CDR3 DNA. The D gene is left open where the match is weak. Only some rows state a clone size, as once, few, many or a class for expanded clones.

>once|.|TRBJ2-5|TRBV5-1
CASSLATTGGLQETQYF
TGCGCCAGCAGCTTGGCCACGACGGGGGGCCTCCAAGAGACCCAGTACTTC
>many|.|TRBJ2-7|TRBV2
CASKNSFGSYEQYF
TGTGCCAGCAAAAACAGCTTCGGATCCTACGAGCAGTACTTC
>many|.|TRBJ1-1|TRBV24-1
CATSEQGREAFF
TGTGCCACCAGTGAGCAGGGTCGGGAAGCTTTCTTT
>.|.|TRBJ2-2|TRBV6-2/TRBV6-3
CTSRNTGNTGELFF
TGTACCAGCAGGAACACAGGGAACACCGGGGAGCTGTTTTTT
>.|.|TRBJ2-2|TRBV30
CAWSESGGELFF
TGTGCCTGGAGTGAATCGGGCGGGGAGCTGTTTTTT
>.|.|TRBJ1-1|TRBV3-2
CASSQDPARSTEAFF
TGTGCCAGCAGCCAAGATCCGGCCCGCTCCACTGAAGCTTTCTTT
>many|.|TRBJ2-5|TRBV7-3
CASSSTLGETQYF
TGTGCCAGCAGCTCCACCTTAGGGGAGACCCAGTACTTC
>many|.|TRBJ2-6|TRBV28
CAPPGTGANVLTF
TGTGCCCCCCCGGGGACTGGGGCCAACGTCCTGACTTTC
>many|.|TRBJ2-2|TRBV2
CASKGENTGELFF
TGTGCCAGCAAAGGAGAGAACACCGGGGAGCTGTTTTTT
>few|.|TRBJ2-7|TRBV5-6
CASSLRKTYEQYF
TGTGCCAGCAGCTTGAGGAAAACCTACGAGCAGTACTTC
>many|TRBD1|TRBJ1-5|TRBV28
CASSFEGGHQPQHF
TGTGCCAGCAGCTTTGAAGGGGGCCATCAGCCCCAGCATTTT
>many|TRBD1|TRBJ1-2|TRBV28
CASRRDRGYGYTF
TGTGCCAGCAGGCGGGACAGGGGCTATGGCTACACCTTC
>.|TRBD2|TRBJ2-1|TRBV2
CASSRRSGSLNEQFF
TGTGCCAGCAGTAGGCGAAGCGGGAGTTTGAATGAGCAGTTCTTC
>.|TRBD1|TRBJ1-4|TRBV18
CASSRARDSATNEKLFF
TGTGCCAGCTCACGAGCCCGGGACAGCGCAACTAATGAAAAACTGTTTTTT
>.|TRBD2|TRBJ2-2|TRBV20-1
CSGEREGGGTGELFF
TGCAGTGGAGAGCGGGAGGGCGGTGGAACCGGGGAGCTGTTTTTT
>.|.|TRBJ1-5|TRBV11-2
CASSLDWLGATPQHF
TGTGCCAGCAGCTTAGATTGGTTGGGGGCTACGCCCCAGCATTTT
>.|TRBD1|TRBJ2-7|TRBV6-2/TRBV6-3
CASSYSLGQGPYEQYF
TGTGCCAGCAGTTATTCTCTGGGACAGGGACCCTACGAGCAGTACTTC
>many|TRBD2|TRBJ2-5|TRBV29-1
CSVVNPTSRWQETQYF
TGCAGCGTTGTAAATCCGACTAGCCGTTGGCAAGAGACCCAGTACTTC
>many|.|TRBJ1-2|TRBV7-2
CASSPGTSRGYTF
TGTGCCAGCAGCCCGGGGACGAGCCGGGGCTACACCTTC
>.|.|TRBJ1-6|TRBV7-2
CASSFETAYNSPLHF
TGTGCCAGCAGCTTCGAGACAGCTTATAATTCACCCCTCCACTTT
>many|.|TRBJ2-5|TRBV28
CASSYPGRGETQYF
TGTGCCAGCTCCTACCCTGGGAGGGGGGAGACCCAGTACTTC
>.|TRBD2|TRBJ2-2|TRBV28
CASSQRGVIDTGELFF
TGTGCCAGCAGTCAGCGGGGGGTTATCGACACCGGGGAGCTGTTTTTT
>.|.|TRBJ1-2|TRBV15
CATSRDRGLNYGYTF
TGTGCCACCAGCAGAGACAGGGGTCTAAACTATGGCTACACCTTC
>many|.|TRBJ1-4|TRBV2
CASSTDRTNEKLFF
TGTGCCAGCAGTACAGACAGAACTAATGAAAAACTGTTTTTT
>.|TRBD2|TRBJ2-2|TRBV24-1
CATSDGTSGSNGELFF
TGTGCCACCAGTGATGGGACTAGCGGGAGTAACGGGGAGCTGTTTTTT
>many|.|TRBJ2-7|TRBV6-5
CASSYPGSYEQYF
TGTGCCAGCAGTTACCCGGGGTCCTACGAGCAGTACTTC
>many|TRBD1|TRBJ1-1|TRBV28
CASSFTGGVLDTEAFF
TGTGCCAGCAGTTTTACAGGGGGCGTTTTGGACACTGAAGCTTTCTTT
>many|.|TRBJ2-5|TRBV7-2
CASSLVRGSETQYF
TGTGCCAGCAGCTTAGTCAGGGGAAGCGAGACCCAGTACTTC
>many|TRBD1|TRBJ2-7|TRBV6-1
CASSPAPGQGAEQYF
TGTGCCAGCAGCCCTGCTCCGGGACAGGGGGCCGAGCAGTACTTC
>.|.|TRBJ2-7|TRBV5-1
CASSHQTSSYEQYF
TGCGCCAGCAGCCATCAGACTAGCTCCTACGAGCAGTACTTC
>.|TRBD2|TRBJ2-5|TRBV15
CATSRSHRASGQETQYF
TGTGCCACCAGCAGATCACATCGGGCTAGCGGCCAAGAGACCCAGTACTTC
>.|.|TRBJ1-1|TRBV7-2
CASSFSTVNTEAFF
TGTGCCAGCAGCTTTTCGACGGTGAACACTGAAGCTTTCTTT
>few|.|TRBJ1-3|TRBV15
CATSRDPISVGSGNTIYF
TGTGCCACCAGCAGAGATCCAATTTCGGTGGGGTCTGGAAACACCATATATTTT
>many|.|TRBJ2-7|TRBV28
CASSPGAASYEQYF
TGTGCCAGCAGTCCCGGAGCAGCTAGCTACGAGCAGTACTTC
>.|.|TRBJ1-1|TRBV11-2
CASRHLWNTEAFF
TGTGCCAGCAGGCACCTATGGAACACTGAAGCTTTCTTT